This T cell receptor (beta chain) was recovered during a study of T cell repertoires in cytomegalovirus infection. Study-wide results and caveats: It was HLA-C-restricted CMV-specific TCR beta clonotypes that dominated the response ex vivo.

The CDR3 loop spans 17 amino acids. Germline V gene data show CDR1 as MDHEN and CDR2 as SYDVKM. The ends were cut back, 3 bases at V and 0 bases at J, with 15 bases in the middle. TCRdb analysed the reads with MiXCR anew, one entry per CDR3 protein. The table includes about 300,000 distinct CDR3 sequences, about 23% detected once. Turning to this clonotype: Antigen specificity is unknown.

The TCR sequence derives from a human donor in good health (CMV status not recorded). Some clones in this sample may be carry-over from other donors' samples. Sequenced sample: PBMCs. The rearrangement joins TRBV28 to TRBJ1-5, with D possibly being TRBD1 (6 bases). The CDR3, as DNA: TGTGCCAGCAGTTTCCCGGTAGGGGGACCTAGCAATCAGCCCCAGCATTTT. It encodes CASSFPVGGPSNQPQHF.